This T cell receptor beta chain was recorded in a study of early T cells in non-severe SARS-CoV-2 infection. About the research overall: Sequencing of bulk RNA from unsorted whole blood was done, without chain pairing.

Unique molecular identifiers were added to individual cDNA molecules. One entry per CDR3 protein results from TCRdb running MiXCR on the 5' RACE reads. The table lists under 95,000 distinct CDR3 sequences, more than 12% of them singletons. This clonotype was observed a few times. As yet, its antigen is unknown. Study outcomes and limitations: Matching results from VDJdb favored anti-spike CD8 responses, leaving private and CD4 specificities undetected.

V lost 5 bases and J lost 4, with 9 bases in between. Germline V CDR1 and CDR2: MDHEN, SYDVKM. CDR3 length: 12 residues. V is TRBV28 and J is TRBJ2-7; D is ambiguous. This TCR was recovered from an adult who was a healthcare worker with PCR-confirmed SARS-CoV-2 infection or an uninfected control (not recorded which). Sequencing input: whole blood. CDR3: CASSVYPYEQYF. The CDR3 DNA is TGTGCCAGCAGTGTTTACCCTTACGAGCAGTACTTC.